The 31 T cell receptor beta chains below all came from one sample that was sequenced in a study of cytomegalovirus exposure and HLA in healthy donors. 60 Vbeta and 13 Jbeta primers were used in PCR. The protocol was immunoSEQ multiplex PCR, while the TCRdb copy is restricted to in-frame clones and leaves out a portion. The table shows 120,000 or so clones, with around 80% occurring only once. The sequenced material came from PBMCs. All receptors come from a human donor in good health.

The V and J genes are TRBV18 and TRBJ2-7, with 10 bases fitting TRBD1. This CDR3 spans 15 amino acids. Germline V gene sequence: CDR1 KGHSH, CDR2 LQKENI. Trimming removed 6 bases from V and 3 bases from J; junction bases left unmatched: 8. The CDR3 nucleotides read TGTGCCAGCTCTGACAGGGGGCAAGTTCGCTACGAGCAGTACTTC. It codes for CASSDRGQVRYEQYF.

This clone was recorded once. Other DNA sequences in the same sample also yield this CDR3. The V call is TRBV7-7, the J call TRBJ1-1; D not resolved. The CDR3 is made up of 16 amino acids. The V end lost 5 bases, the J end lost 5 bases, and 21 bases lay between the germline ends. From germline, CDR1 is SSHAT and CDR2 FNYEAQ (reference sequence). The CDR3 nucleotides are TGTGCCAGCAGCCCCCAGAAAACAGAGTCCAGAACTGAAGCTTTCTTT. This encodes CASSPQKTESRTEAFF. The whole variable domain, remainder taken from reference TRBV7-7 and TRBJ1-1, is GAGVSQSPRYKVTKRGQDVTLRCDPISSHATLYWYQQALGQGPEFLTYFNYEAQPDKSGLPSDRFSAERPEGSISTLTIQRTEQRDSAMYRCASSPQKTESRTEAFFGQGTRLTVV.

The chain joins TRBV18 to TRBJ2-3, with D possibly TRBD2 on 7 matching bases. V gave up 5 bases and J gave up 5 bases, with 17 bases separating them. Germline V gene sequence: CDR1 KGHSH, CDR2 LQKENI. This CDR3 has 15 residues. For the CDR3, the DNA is TGTGCCAGCTCATCGATGGGGGGGGCACAAGATACGCAGTATTTT. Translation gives CASSSMGGAQDTQYF. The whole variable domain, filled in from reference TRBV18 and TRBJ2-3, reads NAGVMQNPRHLVRRRGQEARLRCSPMKGHSHVYWYRQLPEEGLKFMVYLQKENIIDESGMPKERFSAEFPKEGPSILRIQQVVRGDSAAYFCASSSMGGAQDTQYFGPGTRLTVL.

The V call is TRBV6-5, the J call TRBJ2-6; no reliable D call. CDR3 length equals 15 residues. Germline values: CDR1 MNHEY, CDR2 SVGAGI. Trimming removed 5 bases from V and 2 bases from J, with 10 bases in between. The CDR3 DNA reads TGTGCCAGCAGTGGGCAGCTCCCTGGGGCCAACGTCCTGACTTTC. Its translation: CASSGQLPGANVLTF.

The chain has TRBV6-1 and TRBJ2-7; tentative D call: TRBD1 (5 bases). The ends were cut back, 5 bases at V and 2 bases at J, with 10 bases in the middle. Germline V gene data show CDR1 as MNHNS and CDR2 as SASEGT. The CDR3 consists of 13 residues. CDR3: CASSLGAAYEQYF. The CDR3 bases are TGTGCCAGCAGTCTAGGGGCCGCCTACGAGCAGTACTTC.

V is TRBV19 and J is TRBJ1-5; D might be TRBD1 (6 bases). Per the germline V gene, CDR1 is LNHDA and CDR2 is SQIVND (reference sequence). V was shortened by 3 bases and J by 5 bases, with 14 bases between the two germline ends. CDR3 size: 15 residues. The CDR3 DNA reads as TGTGCCAGTAGTATCGTAGGGAGGGGGGATCAGCCCCAGCATTTT. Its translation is CASSIVGRGDQPQHF.

The CDR3 DNA reads as TGTGCCAGCAGCTCCGGCGGGGGGGTAGAGACCCAGTACTTC. Protein: CASSSGGGVETQYF. The chain recombines TRBV7-9 with TRBJ2-5, with TRBD2 identical over 9 bases. CDR1 is SEHNR and CDR2 is FQNEAQ in the germline V gene (reference sequence). Trimming cost V 4 bases and J 4 bases; bases outside gene matches: 4. This CDR3 has 14 amino acids.

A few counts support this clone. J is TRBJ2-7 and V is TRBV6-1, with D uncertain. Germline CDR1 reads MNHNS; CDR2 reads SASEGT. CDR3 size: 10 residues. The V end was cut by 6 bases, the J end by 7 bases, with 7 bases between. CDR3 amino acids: CASSLGEQYF. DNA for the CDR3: TGTGCCAGCAGCCTAGGAGAGCAGTACTTC.

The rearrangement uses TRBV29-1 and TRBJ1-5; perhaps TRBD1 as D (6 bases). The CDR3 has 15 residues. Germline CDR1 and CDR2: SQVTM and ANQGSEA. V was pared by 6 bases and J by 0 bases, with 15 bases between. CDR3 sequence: CSVLTRTDSNQPQHF. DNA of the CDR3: TGCAGCGTCCTCACCAGGACAGATAGCAATCAGCCCCAGCATTTT.

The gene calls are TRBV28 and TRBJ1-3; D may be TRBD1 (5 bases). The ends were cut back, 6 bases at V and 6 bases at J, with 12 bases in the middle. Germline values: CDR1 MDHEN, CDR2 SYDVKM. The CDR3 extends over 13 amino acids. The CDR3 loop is CASSSPGQNTIYF. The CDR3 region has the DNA TGTGCCAGCAGCTCTCCAGGGCAAAACACCATATATTTT.

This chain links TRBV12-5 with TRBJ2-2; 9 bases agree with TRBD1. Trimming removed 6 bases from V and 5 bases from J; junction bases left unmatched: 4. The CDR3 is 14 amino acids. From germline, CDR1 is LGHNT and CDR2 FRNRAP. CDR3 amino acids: CASGGQGQTGELFF. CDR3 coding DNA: TGTGCTAGTGGGGGACAGGGCCAGACCGGGGAGCTGTTTTTT.

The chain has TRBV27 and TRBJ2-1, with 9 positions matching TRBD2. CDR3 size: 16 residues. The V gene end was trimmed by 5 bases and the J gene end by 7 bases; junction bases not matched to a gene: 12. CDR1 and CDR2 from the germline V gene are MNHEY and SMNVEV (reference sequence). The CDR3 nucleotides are TGTGCCAGCAGTCAACGGGGGCGGGGGGGAGATAATGAGCAGTTCTTC. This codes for CASSQRGRGGDNEQFF.

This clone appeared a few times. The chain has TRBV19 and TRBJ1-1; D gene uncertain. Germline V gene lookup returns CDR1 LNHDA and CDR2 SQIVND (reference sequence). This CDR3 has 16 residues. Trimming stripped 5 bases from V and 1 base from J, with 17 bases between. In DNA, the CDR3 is TGTGCCAGTAGTCCTCCCCCCTGGGCCCCGAACACTGAAGCTTTCTTT. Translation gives CASSPPPWAPNTEAFF.

CDR3 loop: CATSEGAGGPKEQYF. Written as DNA, the CDR3 is TGTGCCACCAGCGAGGGAGCGGGGGGGCCGAAAGAGCAGTACTTC. The chain uses TRBV15 and TRBJ2-7; 10 nucleotides agree with TRBD2. V gave up 5 bases and J gave up 7 bases; unmatched junction bases: 11. The CDR3 contains 15 residues. Germline V gene lookup returns CDR1 LNHNV and CDR2 YYDKDF (reference sequence).

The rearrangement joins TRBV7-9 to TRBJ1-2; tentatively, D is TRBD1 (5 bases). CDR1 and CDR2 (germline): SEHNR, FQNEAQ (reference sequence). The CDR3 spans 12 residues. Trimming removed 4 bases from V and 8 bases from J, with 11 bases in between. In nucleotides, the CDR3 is TGTGCCAGCAGCTCCGCAGGGCCCGGCTACACCTTC. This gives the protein CASSSAGPGYTF.

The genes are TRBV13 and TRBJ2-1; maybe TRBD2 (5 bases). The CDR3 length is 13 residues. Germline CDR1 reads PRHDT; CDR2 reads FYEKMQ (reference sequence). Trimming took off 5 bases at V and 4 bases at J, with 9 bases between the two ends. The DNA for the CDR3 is TGTGCCAGCAGCACCACGGGATACAATGAGCAGTTCTTC. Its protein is CASSTTGYNEQFF.

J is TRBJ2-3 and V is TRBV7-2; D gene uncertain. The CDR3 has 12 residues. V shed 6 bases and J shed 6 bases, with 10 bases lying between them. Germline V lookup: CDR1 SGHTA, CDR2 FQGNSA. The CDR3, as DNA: TGTGCCAGCAGTCAACCTGAGGATACGCAGTATTTT. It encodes CASSQPEDTQYF.

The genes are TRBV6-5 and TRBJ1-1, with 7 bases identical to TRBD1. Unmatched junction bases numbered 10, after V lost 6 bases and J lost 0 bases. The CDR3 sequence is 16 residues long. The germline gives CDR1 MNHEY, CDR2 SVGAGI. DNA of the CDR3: TGTGCCAGCAGCTACCGACAGGGTAAGATGAACACTGAAGCTTTCTTT. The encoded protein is CASSYRQGKMNTEAFF.

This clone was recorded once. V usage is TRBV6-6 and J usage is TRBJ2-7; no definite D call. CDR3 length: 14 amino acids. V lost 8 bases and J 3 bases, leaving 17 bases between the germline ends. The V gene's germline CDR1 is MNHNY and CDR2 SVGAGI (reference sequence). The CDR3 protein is CASSPEGGIYEQYF. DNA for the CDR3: TGTGCCAGCTCTCCGGAAGGCGGCATCTACGAGCAGTACTTC.

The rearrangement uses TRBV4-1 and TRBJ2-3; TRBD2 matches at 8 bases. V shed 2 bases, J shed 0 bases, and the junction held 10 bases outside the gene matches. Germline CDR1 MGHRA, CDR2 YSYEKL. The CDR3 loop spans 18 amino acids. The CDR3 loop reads CASSQYIAGRGSTDTQYF. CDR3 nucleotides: TGCGCCAGCAGCCAATACATAGCGGGGCGGGGGAGCACAGATACGCAGTATTTT.

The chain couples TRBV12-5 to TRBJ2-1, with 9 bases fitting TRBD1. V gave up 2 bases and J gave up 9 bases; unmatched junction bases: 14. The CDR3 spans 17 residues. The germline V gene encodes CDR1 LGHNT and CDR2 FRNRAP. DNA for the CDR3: TGTGCTAGTGGTTTGCTCCCCGGGACAGGGACCTATATTGAGCAGTTCTTC. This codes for CASGLLPGTGTYIEQFF.

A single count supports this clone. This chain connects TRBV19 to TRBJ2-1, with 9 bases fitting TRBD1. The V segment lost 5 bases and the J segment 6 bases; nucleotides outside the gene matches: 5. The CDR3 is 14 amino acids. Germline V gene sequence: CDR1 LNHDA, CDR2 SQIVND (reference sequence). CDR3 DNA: TGTGCCAGTAGTCCGGGGACAGGGCGCAATGAGCAGTTCTTC. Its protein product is CASSPGTGRNEQFF. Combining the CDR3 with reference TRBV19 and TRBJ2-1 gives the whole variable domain DGGITQSPKYLFRKEGQNVTLSCEQNLNHDAMYWYRQDPGQGLRLIYYSQIVNDFQKGDIAEGYSVSREKKESFPLTVTSAQKNPTAFYLCASSPGTGRNEQFFGPGTRLTVL.

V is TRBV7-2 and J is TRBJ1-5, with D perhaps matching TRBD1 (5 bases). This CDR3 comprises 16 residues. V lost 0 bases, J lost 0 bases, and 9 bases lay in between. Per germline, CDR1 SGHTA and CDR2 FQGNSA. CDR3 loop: CASSLAGTHSNQPQHF. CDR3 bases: TGTGCCAGCAGCTTAGCAGGGACTCATAGCAATCAGCCCCAGCATTTT.

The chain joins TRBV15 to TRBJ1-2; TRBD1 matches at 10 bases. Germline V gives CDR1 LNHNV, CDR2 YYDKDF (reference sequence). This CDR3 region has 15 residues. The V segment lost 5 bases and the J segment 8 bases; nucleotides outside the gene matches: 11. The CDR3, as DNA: TGTGCCACCAGCGAAGCGGGACAGGGGAGGAAGGGCTACACCTTC. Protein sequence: CATSEAGQGRKGYTF.

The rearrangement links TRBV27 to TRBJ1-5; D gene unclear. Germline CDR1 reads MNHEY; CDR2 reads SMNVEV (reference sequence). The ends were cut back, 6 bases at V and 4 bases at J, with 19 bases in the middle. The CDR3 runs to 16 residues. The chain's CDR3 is CASSHLVGGQNQPQHF. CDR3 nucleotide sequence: TGTGCCAGCAGCCACCTTGTGGGAGGTCAAAATCAGCCCCAGCATTTT.

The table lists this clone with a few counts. Here the CDR3 DNA reads TGTGCCAGCAGCTTACCAGAGGACACTGAAGCTTTCTTT. It yields the protein CASSLPEDTEAFF. This chain uses TRBV7-9 with TRBJ1-1; D unclear. The V gene lost 2 bases and the J gene lost 3 bases, with 7 bases spanning the gap. This CDR3 has 13 amino acids. Germline V gene data show CDR1 as SEHNR and CDR2 as FQNEAQ (reference sequence).

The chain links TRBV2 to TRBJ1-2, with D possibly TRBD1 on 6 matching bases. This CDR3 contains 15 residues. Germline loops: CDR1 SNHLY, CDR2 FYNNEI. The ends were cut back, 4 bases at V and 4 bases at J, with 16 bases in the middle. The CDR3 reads CASSGTGFRGYGYTF. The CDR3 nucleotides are TGTGCCAGCAGTGGAACAGGGTTTCGTGGCTATGGCTACACCTTC.

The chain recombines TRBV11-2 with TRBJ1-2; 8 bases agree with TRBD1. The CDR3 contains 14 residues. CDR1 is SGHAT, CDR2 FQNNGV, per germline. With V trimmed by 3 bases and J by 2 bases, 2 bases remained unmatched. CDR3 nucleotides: TGTGCCAGCAGCTTGACAGGGGTCAACTATGGCTACACCTTC. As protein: CASSLTGVNYGYTF.

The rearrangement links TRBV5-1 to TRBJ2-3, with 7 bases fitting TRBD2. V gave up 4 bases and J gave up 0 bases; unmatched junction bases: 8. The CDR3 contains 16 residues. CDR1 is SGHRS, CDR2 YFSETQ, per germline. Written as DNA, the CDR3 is TGCGCCAGCAGCGGCGAGCTAGCGGCGAGCACAGATACGCAGTATTTT. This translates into CASSGELAASTDTQYF.

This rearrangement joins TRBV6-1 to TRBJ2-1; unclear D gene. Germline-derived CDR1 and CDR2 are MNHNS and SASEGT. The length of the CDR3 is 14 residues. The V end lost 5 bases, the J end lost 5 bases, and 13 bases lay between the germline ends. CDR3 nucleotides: TGTGCCAGCAGTTCTCGTAGAGACAACAATGAGCAGTTCTTC. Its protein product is CASSSRRDNNEQFF.

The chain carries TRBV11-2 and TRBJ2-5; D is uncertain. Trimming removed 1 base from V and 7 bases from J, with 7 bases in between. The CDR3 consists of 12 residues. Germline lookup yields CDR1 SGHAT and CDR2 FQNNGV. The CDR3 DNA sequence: TGTGCCAGCAGCTTAGCGTCCGGGACCCAGTACTTC. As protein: CASSLASGTQYF.